The rows below give T cell receptor beta chains drawn from one sample of a study of human T cells and chemical hapten exposure. A single record per CDR3 protein comes from TCRdb applying MiXCR to the RACE reads. Here the sample spans tens of thousands of distinct CDR3 sequences, 10% to 15% being singletons. Sequencing used whole blood, obtained in connection with sensitization to the hapten diphenylcyclopropenone (DPC). These receptors came from a woman between 40 and 55 years old with alopecia areata. Some clones in this sample may be carry-over from other donors' samples. The conserved cysteine and the conserved F or W are not part of the CDR3 here.

V	J	CDR3
TRBV29-1	TRBJ2-5	SVEADIAGGTETQY
TRBV28	TRBJ2-1	ASSAGVQF
TRBV29-1	TRBJ2-2	SVSLEGRIGELF
TRBV6-2/TRBV6-3	TRBJ2-3	ASSYGGQYTDTQY
TRBV7-2	TRBJ2-3	ASSLIGLSTDTQY
TRBV20-1	TRBJ2-1	SANNPDPSSYNEQF
TRBV27	TRBJ2-6	ASSLEPTGANVLT
TRBV12-5	TRBJ2-2	ATLDGSRRSNTGELF
TRBV15	TRBJ2-3	ATSRQPSDTQY
TRBV7-8	TRBJ2-5	ASSLGLMGTREVTQY
TRBV2	TRBJ2-3	ASSEEVTQY
TRBV9	TRBJ2-7	ASSPQTGYSYEQY
TRBV2	TRBJ2-1	ASSDGRSSYNEQF
TRBV28	TRBJ2-7	ASRPVQTYEQY
TRBV19	TRBJ2-7	ASSISSGAEQY
TRBV6-5	TRBJ2-7	ASSYRDRGVYEQY
TRBV7-3	TRBJ2-3	ASSLGGLGTDTQY
TRBV7-6	TRBJ2-7	ASSPGTSMDYEQY
TRBV29-1	TRBJ1-1	SVVDIWSTEAF
TRBV6-2/TRBV6-3	TRBJ2-7	ASSRPGQGKRTYEQY
TRBV6-5	TRBJ1-1	ASSYRWEGTEAF
TRBV7-9	TRBJ2-4	ASSPLSDIQY
TRBV20-1	TRBJ1-2	SAPRADGGYT
TRBV5-1	TRBJ2-1	ASSLAVGSHNEQF
TRBV20-1	TRBJ2-1	SASPLAPAGVGQF
TRBV10-3	TRBJ2-1	AISEGQDLYNEQF
TRBV5-1	TRBJ2-7	ASSFNMYEQY
TRBV5-1	TRBJ1-4	ASTSTGGVNEKLF
TRBV20-1	TRBJ2-1	SPGGRGTSGRDEQF
TRBV15	TRBJ1-6	ATSRGEAPLH
TRBV4-3	TRBJ1-1	ASSPQGRGRGAF